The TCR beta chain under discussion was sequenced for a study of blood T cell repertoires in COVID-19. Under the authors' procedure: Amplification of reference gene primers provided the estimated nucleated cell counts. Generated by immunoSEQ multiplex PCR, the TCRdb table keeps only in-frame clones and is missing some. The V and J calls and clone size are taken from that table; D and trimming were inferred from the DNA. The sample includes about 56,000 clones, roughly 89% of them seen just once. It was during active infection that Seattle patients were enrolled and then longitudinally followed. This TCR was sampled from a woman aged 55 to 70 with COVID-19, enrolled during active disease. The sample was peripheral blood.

The CDR3 nucleotides read TGCGCCAGCAGCATAGGGGGCGATCGGTTATCACCCCTCCACTTT. Translating gives CASSIGGDRLSPLHF. The V gene is TRBV5-1, the J gene TRBJ1-6, with 7 bases identical to TRBD1. Germline CDR1 and CDR2: SGHRS and YFSETQ. The CDR3 is made up of 15 amino acids. Germline trimming cut 4 bases from V and 10 bases from J; bases unmatched to any gene: 11.